One T cell receptor beta chain is described in this entry. Its specificity is not known. This entry is derived from a study of cytomegalovirus exposure and HLA in healthy donors. About the study: Assignment to the Caucasian-associated ancestry cluster applied to about 80% of the approximately 400 genotyped donors.

V gave up 3 bases and J gave up 5 bases; unmatched junction bases: 3. Germline CDR1 reads SGHRS; CDR2 reads YFSETQ. The CDR3 extends over 15 amino acids. Overall study findings and caveats: The study assumed roughly uniform donor sequencing depth for presence/absence analyses. A later analysis linked fewer than 20,000 TCR beta sequences to HLA alleles at 0.05 false discovery rate. Rare TCR sequences dominated, though some public TCRs recurred in many donors.

Researchers ran the PCR with 60 Vbeta and 13 Jbeta primers. Assay used: immunoSEQ multiplex PCR; TCRdb lists only in-frame clones, some missing. Of about 140,000 clones listed, under 70% were seen once; the top ten hold approximately 6.5%. The receptor was derived from a woman in her fifties or sixties in good health and CMV-seronegative. The sample consisted of PBMCs. The chain joins TRBV5-1 to TRBJ2-7, with 15 bases that match TRBD2. The CDR3 here is CASSSGLAGGHEQYF. The CDR3 region has the DNA TGCGCCAGCAGCTCCGGACTAGCGGGAGGGCACGAGCAGTACTTC.